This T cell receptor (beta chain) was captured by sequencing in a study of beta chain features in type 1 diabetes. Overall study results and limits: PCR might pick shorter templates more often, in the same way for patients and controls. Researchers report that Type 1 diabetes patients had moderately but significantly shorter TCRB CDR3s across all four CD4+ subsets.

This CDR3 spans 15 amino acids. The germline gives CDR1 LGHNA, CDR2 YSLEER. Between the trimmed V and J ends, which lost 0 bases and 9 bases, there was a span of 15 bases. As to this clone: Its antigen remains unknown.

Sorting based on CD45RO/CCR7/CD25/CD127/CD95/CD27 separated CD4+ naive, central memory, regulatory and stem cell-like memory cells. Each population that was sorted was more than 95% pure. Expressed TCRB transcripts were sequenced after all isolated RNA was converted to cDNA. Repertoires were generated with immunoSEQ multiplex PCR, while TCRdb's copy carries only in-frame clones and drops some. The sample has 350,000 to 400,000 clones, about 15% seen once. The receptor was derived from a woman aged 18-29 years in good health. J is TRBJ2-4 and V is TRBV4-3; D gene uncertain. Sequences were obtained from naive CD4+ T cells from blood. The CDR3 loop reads CASSQDLARRSIQYF. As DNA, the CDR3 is TGCGCCAGCAGCCAAGATTTGGCACGGCGGAGCATTCAGTACTTC.